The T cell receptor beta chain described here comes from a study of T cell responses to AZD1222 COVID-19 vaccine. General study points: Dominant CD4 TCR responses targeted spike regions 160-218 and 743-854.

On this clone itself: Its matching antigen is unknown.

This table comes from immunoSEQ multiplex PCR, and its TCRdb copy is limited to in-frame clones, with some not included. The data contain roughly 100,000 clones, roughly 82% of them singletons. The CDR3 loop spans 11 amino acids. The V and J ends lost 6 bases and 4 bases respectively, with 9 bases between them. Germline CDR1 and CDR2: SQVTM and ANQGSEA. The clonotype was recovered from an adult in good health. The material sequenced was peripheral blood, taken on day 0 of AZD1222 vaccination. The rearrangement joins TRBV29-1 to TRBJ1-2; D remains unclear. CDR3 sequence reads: CSVVTVYGYTF. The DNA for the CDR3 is TGCAGCGTGGTAACTGTCTATGGCTACACCTTC.